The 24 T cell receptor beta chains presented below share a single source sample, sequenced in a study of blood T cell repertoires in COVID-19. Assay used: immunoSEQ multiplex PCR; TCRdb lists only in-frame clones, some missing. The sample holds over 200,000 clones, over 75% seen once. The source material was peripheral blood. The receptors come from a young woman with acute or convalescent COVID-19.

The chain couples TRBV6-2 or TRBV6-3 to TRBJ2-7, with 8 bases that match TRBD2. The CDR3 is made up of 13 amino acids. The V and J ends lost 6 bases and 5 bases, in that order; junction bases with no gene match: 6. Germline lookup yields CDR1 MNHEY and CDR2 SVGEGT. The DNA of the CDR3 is TGTGCCAGCAGCTCCGGGACTAGGAACGAGCAGTACTTC. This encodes CASSSGTRNEQYF.

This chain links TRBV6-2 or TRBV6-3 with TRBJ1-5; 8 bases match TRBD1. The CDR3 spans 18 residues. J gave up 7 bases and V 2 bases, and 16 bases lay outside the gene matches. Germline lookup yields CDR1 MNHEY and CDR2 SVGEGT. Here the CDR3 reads CASSYLRTGGGPRQPQHF. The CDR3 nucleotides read TGTGCCAGCAGTTACCTCCGTACAGGGGGGGGGCCTAGGCAGCCCCAGCATTTT.

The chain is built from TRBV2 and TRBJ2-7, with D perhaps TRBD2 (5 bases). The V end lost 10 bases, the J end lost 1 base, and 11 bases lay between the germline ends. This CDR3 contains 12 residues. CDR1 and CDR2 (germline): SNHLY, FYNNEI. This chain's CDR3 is CATTRASYEQYF. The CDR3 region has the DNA TGTGCCACCACTAGAGCGTCCTACGAGCAGTACTTC.

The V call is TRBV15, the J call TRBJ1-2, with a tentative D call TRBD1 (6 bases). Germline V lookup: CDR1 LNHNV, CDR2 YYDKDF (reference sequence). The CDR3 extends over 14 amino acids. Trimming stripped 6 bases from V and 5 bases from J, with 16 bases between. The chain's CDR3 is CATSPTGTLYGYTF. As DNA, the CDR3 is TGTGCCACCAGTCCTACCGGGACACTTTATGGCTACACCTTC.

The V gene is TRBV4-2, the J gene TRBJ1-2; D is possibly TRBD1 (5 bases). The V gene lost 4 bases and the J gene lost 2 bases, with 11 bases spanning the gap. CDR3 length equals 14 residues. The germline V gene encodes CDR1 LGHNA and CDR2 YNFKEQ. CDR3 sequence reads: CASSPLEGNYGYTF. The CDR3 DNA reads TGTGCCAGCAGCCCCCTGGAGGGGAACTATGGCTACACCTTC.

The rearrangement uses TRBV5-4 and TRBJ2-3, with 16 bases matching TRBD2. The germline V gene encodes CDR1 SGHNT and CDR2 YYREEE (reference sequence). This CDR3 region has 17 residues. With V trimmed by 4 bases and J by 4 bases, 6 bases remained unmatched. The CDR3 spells CASSEGLAGGIADTQYF. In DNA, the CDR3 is TGTGCCAGCAGCGAGGGACTAGCGGGAGGGATTGCAGATACGCAGTATTTT.

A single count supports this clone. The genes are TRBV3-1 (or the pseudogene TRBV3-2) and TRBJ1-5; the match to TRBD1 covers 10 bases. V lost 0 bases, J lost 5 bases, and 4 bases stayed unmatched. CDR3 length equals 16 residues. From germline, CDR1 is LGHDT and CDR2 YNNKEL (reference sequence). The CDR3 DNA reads TGTGCCAGCAGCCAAGATGCCGGGACAGGGGATCAGCCCCAGCATTTT. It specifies CASSQDAGTGDQPQHF.

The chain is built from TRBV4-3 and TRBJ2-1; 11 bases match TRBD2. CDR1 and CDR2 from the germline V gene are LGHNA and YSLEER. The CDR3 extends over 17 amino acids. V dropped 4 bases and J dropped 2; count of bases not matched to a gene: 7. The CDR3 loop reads CASSPSGTSGAYNEQFF. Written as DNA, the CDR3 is TGCGCCAGCAGCCCCTCCGGGACTAGCGGAGCCTACAATGAGCAGTTCTTC.

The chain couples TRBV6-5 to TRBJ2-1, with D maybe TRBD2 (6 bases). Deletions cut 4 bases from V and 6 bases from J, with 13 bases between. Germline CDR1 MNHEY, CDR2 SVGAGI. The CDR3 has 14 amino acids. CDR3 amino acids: CASSFLGTSNEQFF. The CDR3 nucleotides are TGTGCCAGCAGTTTTCTCGGGACTTCCAATGAGCAGTTCTTC.

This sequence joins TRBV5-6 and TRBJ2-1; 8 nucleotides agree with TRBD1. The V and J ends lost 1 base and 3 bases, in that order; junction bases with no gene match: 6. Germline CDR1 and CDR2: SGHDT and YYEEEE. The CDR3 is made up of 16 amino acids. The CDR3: CASSLRVTGVYNEQFF. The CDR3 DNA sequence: TGTGCCAGCAGCTTGCGGGTGACAGGGGTCTACAATGAGCAGTTCTTC. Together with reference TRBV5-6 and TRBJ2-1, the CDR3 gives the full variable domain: DAGVTQSPTHLIKTRGQQVTLRCSPKSGHDTVSWYQQALGQGPQFIFQYYEEEERQRGNFPDRFSGHQFPNYSSELNVNALLLGDSALYLCASSLRVTGVYNEQFFGPGTRLTVL.

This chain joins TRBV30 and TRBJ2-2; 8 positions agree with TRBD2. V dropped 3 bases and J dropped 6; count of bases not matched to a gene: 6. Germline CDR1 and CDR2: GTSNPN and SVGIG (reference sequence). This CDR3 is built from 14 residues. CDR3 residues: CAWRWTSLAGELFF. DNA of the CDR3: TGTGCCTGGAGATGGACTAGCCTCGCCGGGGAGCTGTTTTTT.

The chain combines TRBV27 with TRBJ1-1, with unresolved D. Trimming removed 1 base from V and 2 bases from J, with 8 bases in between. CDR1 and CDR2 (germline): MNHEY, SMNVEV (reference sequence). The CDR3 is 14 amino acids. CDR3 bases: TGTGCCAGCAGTTTATTCAACACCAACACTGAAGCTTTCTTT. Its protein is CASSLFNTNTEAFF.

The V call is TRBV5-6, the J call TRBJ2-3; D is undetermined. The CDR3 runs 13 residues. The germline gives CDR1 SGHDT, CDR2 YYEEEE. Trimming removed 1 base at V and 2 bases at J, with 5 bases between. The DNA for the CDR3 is TGTGCCAGCAGCTTGACTAACACAGATACGCAGTATTTT. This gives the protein CASSLTNTDTQYF. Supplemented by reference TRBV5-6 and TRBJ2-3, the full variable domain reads DAGVTQSPTHLIKTRGQQVTLRCSPKSGHDTVSWYQQALGQGPQFIFQYYEEEERQRGNFPDRFSGHQFPNYSSELNVNALLLGDSALYLCASSLTNTDTQYFGPGTRLTVL.

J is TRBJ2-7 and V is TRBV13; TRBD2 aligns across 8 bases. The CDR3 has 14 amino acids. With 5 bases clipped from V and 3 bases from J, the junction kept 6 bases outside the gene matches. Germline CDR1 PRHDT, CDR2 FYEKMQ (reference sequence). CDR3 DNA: TGTGCCAGCAGCCGATCCCTAGCGGGCTACGAGCAGTACTTC. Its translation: CASSRSLAGYEQYF.

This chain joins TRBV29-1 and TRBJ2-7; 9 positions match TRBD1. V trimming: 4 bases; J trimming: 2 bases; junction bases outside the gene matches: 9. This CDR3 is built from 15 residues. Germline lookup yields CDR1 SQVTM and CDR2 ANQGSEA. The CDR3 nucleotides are TGCAGCGTTGTAAATCGTGGGACAGGGACCTACGAGCAGTACTTC. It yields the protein CSVVNRGTGTYEQYF.

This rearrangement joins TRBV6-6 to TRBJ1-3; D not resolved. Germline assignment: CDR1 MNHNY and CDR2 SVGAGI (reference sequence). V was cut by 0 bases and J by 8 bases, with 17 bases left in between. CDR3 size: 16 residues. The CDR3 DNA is TGTGCCAGCAGTTACTCTCTAGGTCGAGGCCCGGACACCATATATTTT. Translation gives CASSYSLGRGPDTIYF.

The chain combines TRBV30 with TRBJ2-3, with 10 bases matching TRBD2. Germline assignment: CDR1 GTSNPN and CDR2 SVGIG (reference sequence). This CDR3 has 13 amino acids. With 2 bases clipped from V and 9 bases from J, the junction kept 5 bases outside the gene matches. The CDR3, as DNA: TGTGCCTGGAGTACGGCGACTAGCGGGACGCAGTATTTT. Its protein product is CAWSTATSGTQYF.

CDR3 amino acids: CASSLDWQASYGYTF. As DNA, the CDR3 is TGTGCCAGCAGCTTAGATTGGCAGGCGAGCTATGGCTACACCTTC. The rearrangement joins TRBV7-9 to TRBJ1-2; D not resolved. This CDR3 spans 15 amino acids. V was clipped by 1 base and J by 4 bases, with 13 bases between them. The germline V gene has CDR1 SEHNR and CDR2 FQNEAQ (reference sequence).

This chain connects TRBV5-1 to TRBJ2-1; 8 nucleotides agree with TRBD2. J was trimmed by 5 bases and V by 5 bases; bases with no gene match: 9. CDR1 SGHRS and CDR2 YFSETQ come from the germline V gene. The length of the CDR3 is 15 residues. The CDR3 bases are TGCGCCAGCAGACCAACCGGGACTAGAAACAATGAGCAGTTCTTC. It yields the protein CASRPTGTRNNEQFF.

CDR3 coding DNA: TGTGCCAGCAGTCCGCGCAGGCAAGCTAACTATGGCTACACCTTC. Protein: CASSPRRQANYGYTF. The J gene is TRBJ1-2, the V gene TRBV27; no firm D call. Trimming pared 5 bases from V and 0 bases from J, leaving 13 bases between. CDR1 and CDR2 from the germline V gene are MNHEY and SMNVEV (reference sequence). The CDR3 has 15 residues.

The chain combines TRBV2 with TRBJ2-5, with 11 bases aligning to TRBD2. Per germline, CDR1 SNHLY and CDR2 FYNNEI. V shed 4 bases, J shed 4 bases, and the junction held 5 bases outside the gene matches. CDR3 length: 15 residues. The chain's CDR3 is CASSGIAGGRETQYF. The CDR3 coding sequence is TGTGCCAGCAGTGGTATAGCGGGAGGGCGAGAGACCCAGTACTTC. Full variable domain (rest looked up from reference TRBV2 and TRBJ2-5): EPEVTQTPSHQVTQMGQEVILRCVPISNHLYFYWYRQILGQKVEFLVSFYNNEISEKSEIFDDQFSVERPDGSNFTLKIRSTKLEDSAMYFCASSGIAGGRETQYFGPGTRLLVL.

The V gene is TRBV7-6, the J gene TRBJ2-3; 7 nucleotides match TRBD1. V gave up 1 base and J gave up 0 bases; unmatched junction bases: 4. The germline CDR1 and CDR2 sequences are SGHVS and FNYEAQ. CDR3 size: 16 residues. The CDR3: CASSLVGQRSTDTQYF. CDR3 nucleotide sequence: TGTGCCAGCAGCTTAGTGGGACAGAGAAGCACAGATACGCAGTATTTT.

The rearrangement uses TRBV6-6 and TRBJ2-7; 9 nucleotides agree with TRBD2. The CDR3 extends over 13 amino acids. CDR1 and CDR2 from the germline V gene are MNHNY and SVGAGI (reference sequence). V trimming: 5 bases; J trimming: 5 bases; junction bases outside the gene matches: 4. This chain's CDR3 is CASSGGLAHEQYF. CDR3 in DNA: TGTGCCAGCAGTGGGGGACTAGCCCACGAGCAGTACTTC.

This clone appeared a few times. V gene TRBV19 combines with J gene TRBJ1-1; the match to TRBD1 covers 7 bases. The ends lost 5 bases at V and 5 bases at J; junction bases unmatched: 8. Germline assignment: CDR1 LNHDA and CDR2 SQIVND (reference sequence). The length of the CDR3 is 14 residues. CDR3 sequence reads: CASSFHRGGTEAFF. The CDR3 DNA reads TGTGCCAGTAGTTTTCACAGGGGTGGGACTGAAGCTTTCTTT.